The clone carrying this TCR beta chain has only a few counts. Its target is not known. The record originates from a study of regulatory T cells in long-lasting Graves disease. Looking at the study overall: Graves' patients, newly diagnosed, had taken antithyroid drugs under 3 months. Overall study results and limits: Segments TRBV28, TRBJ1-2 and TRBJ2-5 showed preferential usage in persistent disease. Less diverse TCR repertoires were seen in persistent Graves' patients than in newly diagnosed ones.

The sample's time point: newly diagnosed GD, antithyroid drugs for less than 3 months. The TCR library was made from RNA that had been extracted from PBMCs in TRIzol. The patients were enrolled through endocrinology in Xi'an, China. With iRepertoire HTBI primers and Arm-PCR of CDR3 regions, TCR beta libraries were built. From the multiplex PCR reads, TCRdb called clonotypes with MiXCR, one entry per CDR3 protein. The sample contains some 230,000 distinct CDR3 sequences, around 19% of which appear only once. The CDR3 is 14 amino acids. Germline trimming cut 4 bases from V and 4 bases from J; bases unmatched to any gene: 3. The germline CDR1 and CDR2 sequences are KGHDR and SFDVKD.

The gene calls are TRBV24-1 and TRBJ2-1; TRBD2 aligns across 7 bases. The clonotype was recovered from a female donor with Graves disease. Sequences were derived from peripheral blood mononuclear cells (PBMCs), sampled at new diagnosis, from a patient treated with antithyroid drugs. The chain's CDR3 is CATSEAGLYNEQFF. The CDR3 coding sequence is TGTGCCACCAGTGAGGCGGGACTATACAATGAGCAGTTCTTC.